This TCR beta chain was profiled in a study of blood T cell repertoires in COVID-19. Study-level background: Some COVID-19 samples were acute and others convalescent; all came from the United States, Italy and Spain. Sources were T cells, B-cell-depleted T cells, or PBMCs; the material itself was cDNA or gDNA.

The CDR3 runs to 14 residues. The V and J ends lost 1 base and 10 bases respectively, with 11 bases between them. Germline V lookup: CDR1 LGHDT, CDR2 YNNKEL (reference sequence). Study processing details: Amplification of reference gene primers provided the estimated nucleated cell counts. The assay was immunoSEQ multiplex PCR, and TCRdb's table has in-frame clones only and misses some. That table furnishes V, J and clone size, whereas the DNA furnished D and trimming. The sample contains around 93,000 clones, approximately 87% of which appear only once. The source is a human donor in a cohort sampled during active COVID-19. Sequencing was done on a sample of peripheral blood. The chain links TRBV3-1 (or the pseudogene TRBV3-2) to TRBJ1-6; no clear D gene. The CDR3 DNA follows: TGTGCCAGCAGCCAAGTCCACAGTGGGTCACCCCTCCACTTT. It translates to CASSQVHSGSPLHF.